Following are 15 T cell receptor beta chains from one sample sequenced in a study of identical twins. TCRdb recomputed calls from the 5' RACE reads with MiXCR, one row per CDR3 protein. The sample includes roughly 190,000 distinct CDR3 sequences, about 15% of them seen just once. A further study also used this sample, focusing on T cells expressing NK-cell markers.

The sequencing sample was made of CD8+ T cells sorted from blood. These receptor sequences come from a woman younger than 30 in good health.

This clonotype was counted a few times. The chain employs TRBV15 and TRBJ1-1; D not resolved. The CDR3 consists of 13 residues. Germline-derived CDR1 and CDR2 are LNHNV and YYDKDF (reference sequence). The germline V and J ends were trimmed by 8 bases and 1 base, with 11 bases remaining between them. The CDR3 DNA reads TGTGCCACCGGTAGCCGGAGGAACACTGAAGCTTTCTTT. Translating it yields CATGSRRNTEAFF.

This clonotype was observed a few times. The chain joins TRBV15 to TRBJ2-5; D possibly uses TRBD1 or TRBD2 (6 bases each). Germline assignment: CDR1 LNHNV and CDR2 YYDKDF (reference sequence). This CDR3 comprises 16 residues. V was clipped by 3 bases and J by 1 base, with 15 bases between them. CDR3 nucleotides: TGTGCCACCAGCAGCATCAATGGGGGGCCCCAAGAGACCCAGTACTTC. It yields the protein CATSSINGGPQETQYF.

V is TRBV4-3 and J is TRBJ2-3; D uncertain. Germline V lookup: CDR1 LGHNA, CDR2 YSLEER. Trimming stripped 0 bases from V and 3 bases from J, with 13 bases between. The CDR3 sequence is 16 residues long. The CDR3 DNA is TGCGCCAGCAGCCAAGATCCGGCCAGGCCTACAGATACGCAGTATTTT. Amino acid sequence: CASSQDPARPTDTQYF.

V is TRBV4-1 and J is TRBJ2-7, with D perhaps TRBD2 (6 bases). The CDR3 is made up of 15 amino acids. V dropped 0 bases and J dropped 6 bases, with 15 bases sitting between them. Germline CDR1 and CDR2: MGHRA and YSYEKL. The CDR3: CASSQEGRRSTEQYF. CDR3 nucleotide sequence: TGCGCCAGCAGCCAAGAAGGGAGGCGCTCGACCGAGCAGTACTTC.

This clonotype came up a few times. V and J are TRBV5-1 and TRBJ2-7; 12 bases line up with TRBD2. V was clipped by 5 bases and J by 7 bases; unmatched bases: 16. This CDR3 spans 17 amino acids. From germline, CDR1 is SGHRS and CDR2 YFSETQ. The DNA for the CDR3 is TGCGCCAGCAGACCTGGACTAGCGGGGCCCTTACGGGGGGAGCAGTACTTC. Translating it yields CASRPGLAGPLRGEQYF. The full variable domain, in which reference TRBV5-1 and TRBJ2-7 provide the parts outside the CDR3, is KAGVTQTPRYLIKTRGQQVTLSCSPISGHRSVSWYQQTPGQGLQFLFEYFSETQRNKGNFPGRFSGRQFSNSRSEMNVSTLELGDSALYLCASRPGLAGPLRGEQYFGPGTRLTVT.

This CDR3 reads CASSPVLGNTYNEQFF. CDR3 DNA sequence: TGTGCCAGCAGCCCCGTGTTGGGGAACACCTACAATGAGCAGTTCTTC. The rearrangement joins TRBV7-9 to TRBJ2-1; D gene uncertain. The CDR3 loop spans 16 amino acids. Germline V gene data show CDR1 as SEHNR and CDR2 as FQNEAQ (reference sequence). The germline V and J ends were trimmed by 5 bases and 2 bases, with 16 bases remaining between them.

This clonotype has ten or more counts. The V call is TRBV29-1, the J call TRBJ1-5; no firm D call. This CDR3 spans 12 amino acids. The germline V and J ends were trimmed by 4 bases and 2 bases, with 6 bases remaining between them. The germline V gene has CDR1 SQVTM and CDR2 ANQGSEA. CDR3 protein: CSVGEGNQPQHF. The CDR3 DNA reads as TGCAGCGTTGGCGAGGGCAATCAGCCCCAGCATTTT. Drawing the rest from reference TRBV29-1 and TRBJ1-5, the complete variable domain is SAVISQKPSRDICQRGTSLTIQCQVDSQVTMMFWYRQQPGQSLTLIATANQGSEATYESGFVIDKFPISRPNLTFSTLTVSNMSPEDSSIYLCSVGEGNQPQHFGDGTRLSIL.

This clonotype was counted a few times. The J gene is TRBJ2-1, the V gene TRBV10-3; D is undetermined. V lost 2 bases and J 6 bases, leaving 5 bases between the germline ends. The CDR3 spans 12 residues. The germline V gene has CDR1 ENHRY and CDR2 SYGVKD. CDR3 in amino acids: CAISEDTNEQFF. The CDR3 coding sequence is TGTGCCATCAGTGAGGACACCAATGAGCAGTTCTTC.

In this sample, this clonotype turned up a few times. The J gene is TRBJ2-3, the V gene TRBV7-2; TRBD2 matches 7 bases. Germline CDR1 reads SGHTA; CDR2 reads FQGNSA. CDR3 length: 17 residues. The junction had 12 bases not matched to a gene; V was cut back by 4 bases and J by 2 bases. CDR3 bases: TGTGCCAGCAGCTACCGGTGGGGGGGGACGCCCACAGATACGCAGTATTTT. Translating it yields CASSYRWGGTPTDTQYF. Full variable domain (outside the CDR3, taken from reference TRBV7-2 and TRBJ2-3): GAGVSQSPSNKVTEKGKDVELRCDPISGHTALYWYRQSLGQGLEFLIYFQGNSAPDKSGLPSDRFSAERTGGSVSTLTIQRTQQEDSAVYLCASSYRWGGTPTDTQYFGPGTRLTVL.

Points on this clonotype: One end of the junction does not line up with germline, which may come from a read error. The CDR3 nucleotides are TGTGCCTGCAGTTTCGAAGGCAGGGGGTCCGCTGGGGCCAACGTCCTGACTTTC. Its translation is CACSFEGRGSAGANVLTF. The chain recombines TRBV12-3 or TRBV12-4 with TRBJ2-6; the match to TRBD1 covers 7 bases. CDR3 length: 18 amino acids.

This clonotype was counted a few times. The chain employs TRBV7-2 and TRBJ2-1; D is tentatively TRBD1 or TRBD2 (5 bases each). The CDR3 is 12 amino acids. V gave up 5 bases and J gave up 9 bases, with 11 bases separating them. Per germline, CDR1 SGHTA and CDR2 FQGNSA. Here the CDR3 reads CASSLGTPEQFF. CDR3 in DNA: TGTGCCAGCAGCCTCGGGACCCCTGAGCAGTTCTTC.

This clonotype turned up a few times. The CDR3 nucleotides read TGTGCCAGCAGCGTCCGGACTAGCGACGAGACCCAGTACTTC. It translates to CASSVRTSDETQYF. The genes are TRBV9 and TRBJ2-5; TRBD2 aligns across 9 bases. The CDR3 is made up of 14 amino acids. J was trimmed by 5 bases and V by 2 bases; bases with no gene match: 4. Per the germline V gene, CDR1 is SGDLS and CDR2 is YYNGEE. Full variable domain (missing parts from reference TRBV9 and TRBJ2-5): DSGVTQTPKHLITATGQRVTLRCSPRSGDLSVYWYQQSLDQGLQFLIQYYNGEERAKGNILERFSAQQFPDLHSELNLSSLELGDSALYFCASSVRTSDETQYFGPGTRLLVL.

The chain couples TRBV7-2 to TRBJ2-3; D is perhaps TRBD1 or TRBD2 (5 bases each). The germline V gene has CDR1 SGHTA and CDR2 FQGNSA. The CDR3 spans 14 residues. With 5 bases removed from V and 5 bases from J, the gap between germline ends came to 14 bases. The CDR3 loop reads CASSPSGAGDTQYF. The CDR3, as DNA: TGTGCCAGCAGCCCGAGTGGGGCGGGAGATACGCAGTATTTT.

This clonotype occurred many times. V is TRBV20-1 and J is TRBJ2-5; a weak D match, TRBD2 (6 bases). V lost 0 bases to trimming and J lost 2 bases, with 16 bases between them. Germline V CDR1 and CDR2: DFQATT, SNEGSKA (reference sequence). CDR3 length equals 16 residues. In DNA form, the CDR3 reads TGCAGTGCTAGAGATCTCACGGGAGTCATACAAGAGACCCAGTACTTC. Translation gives CSARDLTGVIQETQYF.

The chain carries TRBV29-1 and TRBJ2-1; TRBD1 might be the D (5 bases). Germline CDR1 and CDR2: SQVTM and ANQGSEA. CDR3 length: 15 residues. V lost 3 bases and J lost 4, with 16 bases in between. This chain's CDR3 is CSVEKFRKGYNEQFF. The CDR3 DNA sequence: TGCAGCGTTGAGAAGTTCCGCAAGGGGTACAATGAGCAGTTCTTC.